This T cell receptor (beta chain) was retrieved from a study of T cells after yellow fever vaccination. Trimming removed 1 base from V and 2 bases from J, with 10 bases in between. CDR3 length: 14 residues. Germline V gene sequence: CDR1 SGHDT, CDR2 YYEEEE. Study observations and caveats: A secondary response was less intense yet reached its peak sooner, at day 5 versus 15.

There are a few counts of this clonotype. What it binds is not known. The TCR cDNA carried a universal primer site and UMIs from 5'RACE template switching. One entry per CDR3 protein results from TCRdb running MiXCR on the 5' RACE reads. The repertoire has around 100,000 distinct CDR3 sequences, about 5.8% of them found once; the top ten carry about two fifths. The chain employs TRBV5-6 and TRBJ2-7; tentatively, D is TRBD2 (5 bases). Material: CD8+ T cells sorted from PBMCs, obtained 10 days after the yellow fever booster vaccination. The receptor comes from a man aged 18 to 30 who received the YFV17D yellow fever vaccine. The CDR3 protein is CASSLLRATYEQYV. The CDR3 DNA reads as TGTGCCAGCAGCTTGTTGCGGGCGACCTACGAGCAGTACGTC.